Following are 4 T cell receptor beta chains from one sample sequenced in a study of PD-1 blockade in classical Hodgkin lymphoma. Every one of the patients relapsed after autologous stem cell transplantation (brentuximab vedotin exposure was variable). Only in-frame clones appear in the TCRdb table, and some are missing; sequencing was by immunoSEQ multiplex PCR. Of roughly 16,000 clones listed, about 80% are singletons. Material: peripheral blood mononuclear cells (PBMCs), obtained at baseline. The receptors stem from a human donor with classical Hodgkin lymphoma.

The chain is built from TRBV9 and TRBJ1-2; 7 bases are shared with TRBD1. The CDR3 extends over 14 amino acids. The V gene end was trimmed by 4 bases and the J gene end by 5 bases; junction bases not matched to a gene: 8. In germline, CDR1 is SGDLS, CDR2 YYNGEE. The CDR3 DNA is TGTGCCAGCAGCCCTTCGACAGGGATTTATGGCTACACCTTC. Residues: CASSPSTGIYGYTF.

V gene TRBV6-6 combines with J gene TRBJ1-6; D is possibly TRBD1 (6 bases). The germline V gene encodes CDR1 MNHNY and CDR2 SVGAGI (reference sequence). CDR3 length: 13 amino acids. V lost 7 bases, J lost 7 bases, and 11 bases lay in between. The CDR3 reads CASTRGGNSPLHF. The DNA of the CDR3 is TGTGCCAGCACCAGGGGAGGGAATTCACCCCTCCACTTT.

The CDR3 protein is CASSQQITGGYEFF. CDR3 coding DNA: TGTGCCAGCAGCCAGCAGATTACCGGGGGGTACGAGTTTTTT. V and J are TRBV2 and TRBJ1-4; TRBD1 might be the D (5 bases). CDR1 is SNHLY, CDR2 FYNNEI, per germline. V was pared by 6 bases and J by 16 bases, with 24 bases between. The CDR3 totals 14 residues. Filled out from reference TRBV2 and TRBJ1-4, the complete variable domain reads EPEVTQTPSHQVTQMGQEVILRCVPISNHLYFYWYRQILGQKVEFLVSFYNNEISEKSEIFDDQFSVERPDGSNFTLKIRSTKLEDSAMYFCASSQQITGGYEFFGSGTQLSVL.

This sequence joins TRBV10-3 and TRBJ1-5; no firm D call. The CDR3 runs to 13 residues. Trimming removed 7 bases at V and 3 bases at J, with 10 bases between. Germline V gene data show CDR1 as ENHRY and CDR2 as SYGVKD. In DNA, the CDR3 is TGTGCCATCACCAAGGGCCTCAATCAGCCCCAGCATTTT. This translates into CAITKGLNQPQHF.